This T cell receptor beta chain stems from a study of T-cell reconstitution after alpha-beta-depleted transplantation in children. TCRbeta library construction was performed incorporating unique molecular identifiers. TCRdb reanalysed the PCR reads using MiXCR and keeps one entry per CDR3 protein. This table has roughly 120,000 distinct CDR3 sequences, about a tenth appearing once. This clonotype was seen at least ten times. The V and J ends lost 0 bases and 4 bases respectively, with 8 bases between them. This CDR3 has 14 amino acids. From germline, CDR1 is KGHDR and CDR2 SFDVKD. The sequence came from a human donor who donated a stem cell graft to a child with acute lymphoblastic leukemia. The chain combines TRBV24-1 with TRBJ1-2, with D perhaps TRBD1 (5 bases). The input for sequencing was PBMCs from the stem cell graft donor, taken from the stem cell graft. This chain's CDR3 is CATSDLDRSYGYTF. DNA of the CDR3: TGTGCCACCAGTGATTTGGACAGATCCTATGGCTACACCTTC.